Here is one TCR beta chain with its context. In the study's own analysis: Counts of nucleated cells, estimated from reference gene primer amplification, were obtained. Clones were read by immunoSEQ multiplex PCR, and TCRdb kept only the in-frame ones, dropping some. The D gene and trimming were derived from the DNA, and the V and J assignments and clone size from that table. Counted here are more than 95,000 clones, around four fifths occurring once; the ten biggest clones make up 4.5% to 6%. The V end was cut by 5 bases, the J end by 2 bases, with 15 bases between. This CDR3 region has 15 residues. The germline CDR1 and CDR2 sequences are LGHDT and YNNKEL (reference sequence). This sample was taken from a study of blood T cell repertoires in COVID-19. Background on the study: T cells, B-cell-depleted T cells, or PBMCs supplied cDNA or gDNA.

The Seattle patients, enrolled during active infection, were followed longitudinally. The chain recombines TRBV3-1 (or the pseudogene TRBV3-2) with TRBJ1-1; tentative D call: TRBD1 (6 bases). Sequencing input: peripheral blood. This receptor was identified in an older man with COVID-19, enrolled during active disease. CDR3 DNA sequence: TGTGCCAGCAGCAGATACGGGACACGAAACACTGAAGCTTTCTTT. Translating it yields CASSRYGTRNTEAFF.